This T cell receptor beta chain appears in the sequencing data of a study of blood T cell repertoires in COVID-19. On the study more broadly: Collection of acute and convalescent COVID-19 samples took place in the United States, Italy and Spain. Sample material is recorded as cDNA or gDNA derived from T cells, B-cell-depleted T cells, or PBMCs.

How the authors handled the data: Reference gene primers were amplified, and this amplification served to estimate nucleated cell counts. Profiled with immunoSEQ multiplex PCR; TCRdb holds only in-frame clones, not every one. V, J and clone size reflect that table, while D and trimming were determined from the DNA. The table shows about 90,000 clones, with approximately 79% occurring only once. This CDR3 contains 16 residues. CDR1 MGHDK and CDR2 SYGVNS come from the germline V gene. V shed 2 bases and J shed 4 bases, with 17 bases lying between them. Source material: peripheral blood. The TCR comes from a woman of 80 years or more with acute or convalescent COVID-19. V gene TRBV25-1 combines with J gene TRBJ1-1; a weak D match, TRBD1 (5 bases). CDR3 bases: TGTGCCAGCAGTGAAATGACGGGGGGAGAGGTCACTGAAGCTTTCTTT. Translating it yields CASSEMTGGEVTEAFF.